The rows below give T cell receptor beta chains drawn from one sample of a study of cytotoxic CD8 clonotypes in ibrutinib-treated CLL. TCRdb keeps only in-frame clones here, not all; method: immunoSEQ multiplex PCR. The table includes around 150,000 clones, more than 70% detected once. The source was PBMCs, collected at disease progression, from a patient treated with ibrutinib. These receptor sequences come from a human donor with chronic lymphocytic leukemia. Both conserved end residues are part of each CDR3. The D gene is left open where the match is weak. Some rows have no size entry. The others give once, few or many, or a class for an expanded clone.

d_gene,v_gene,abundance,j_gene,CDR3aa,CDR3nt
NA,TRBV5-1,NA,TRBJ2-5,CASSLALRETQYF,TGCGCCAGCAGCTTGGCCCTCCGGGAGACCCAGTACTTC
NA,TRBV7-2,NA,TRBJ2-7,CASSLGYDSRWYF,TGTGCCAGCAGCTTAGGGTACGACTCCAGGTGGTACTTC
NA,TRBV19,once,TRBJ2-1,CASSTTRFTEQFF,TGTGCCAGTAGTACGACCCGCTTTACTGAGCAGTTCTTC
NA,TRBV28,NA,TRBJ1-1,CASFVPGHPNTEAFF,TGTGCCAGTTTTGTGCCGGGACACCCGAACACTGAAGCTTTCTTT
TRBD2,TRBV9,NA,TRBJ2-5,CASSVGLADQETQYF,TGTGCCAGCAGCGTAGGACTAGCGGACCAAGAGACCCAGTACTTC
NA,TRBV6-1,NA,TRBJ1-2,CASSEQGWGGYTF,TGTGCCAGCAGCGAACAGGGCTGGGGAGGCTACACCTTC
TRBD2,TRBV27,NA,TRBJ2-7,CASSETSGRTLHF,TGTGCCAGCAGTGAGACTAGCGGGAGGACCTTACACTTC
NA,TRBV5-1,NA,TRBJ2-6,CASKLGANGANVLTF,TGCGCCAGCAAGTTAGGGGCAAATGGGGCCAACGTCCTGACTTTC
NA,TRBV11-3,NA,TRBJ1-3,CASSLYRNSGNTIYF,TGTGCCAGCAGCCTCTACAGGAACTCTGGAAACACCATATATTTT
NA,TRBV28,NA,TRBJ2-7,CASSGRAAGEQYF,TGTGCCAGCAGTGGGAGAGCCGCGGGGGAGCAGTACTTC
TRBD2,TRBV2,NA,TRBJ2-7,CASSVSGKKASGSGF,TGTGCCAGCAGTGTATCCGGGAAGAAGGCTAGCGGGAGCGGTTTC
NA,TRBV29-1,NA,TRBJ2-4,CSVDPEGGIQYF,TGCAGCGTTGATCCGGAGGGGGGTATTCAGTACTTC
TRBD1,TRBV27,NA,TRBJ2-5,CASSFRWDRNQETQYF,TGTGCCAGCAGTTTTCGATGGGACAGAAACCAAGAGACCCAGTACTTC
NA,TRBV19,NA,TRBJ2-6,CASRGGTSGANVLTF,TGTGCCAGTAGAGGGGGGACCTCTGGGGCCAACGTCCTGACTTTC